This TCR beta chain was recovered during a study of identical twins. Template switching, a step in the protocol, added a universal primer site, and cDNA carried unique molecular identifiers. One entry per CDR3 protein, called by TCRdb with MiXCR from the 5' RACE reads. The table has approximately 700,000 distinct CDR3 sequences, 15% to 20% seen once. There are 13 residues in the CDR3. Between the trimmed V and J ends, which lost 4 bases and 2 bases, there was a span of 9 bases. CDR1 and CDR2 from the germline V gene are SQVTM and ANQGSEA. There are a few counts of this clonotype. The antigen remains unidentified. Study-level findings and limits: It was out-of-frame TCR alpha sharing in monozygotic twins that models underestimated.

The same data also contributed to another study, on T cells expressing NK-cell markers. As reported in that work: From sorted CD3+CD56+NKG2C+, CD3+CD56+NKG2C- and CD3+CD56-NKG2C+ T cells came the TCR beta repertoires. Whether expanded NKG2C+ T cell clones were HCMV specific stayed uncertain.

The source material was PBMCs. The sequence was obtained from a woman under 30 in good health. This chain links TRBV29-1 with TRBJ2-4; D may be TRBD1 (6 bases). DNA for the CDR3: TGCAGCGTTGCTCAGGGGTCCAAAAACATTCAGTACTTC. It codes for CSVAQGSKNIQYF. Filled out from reference TRBV29-1 and TRBJ2-4, the complete variable domain reads SAVISQKPSRDICQRGTSLTIQCQVDSQVTMMFWYRQQPGQSLTLIATANQGSEATYESGFVIDKFPISRPNLTFSTLTVSNMSPEDSSIYLCSVAQGSKNIQYFGAGTRLSVL.